This TCR beta chain was documented in a study of blood T cell repertoires in COVID-19. Overall study: Samples came from the United States, Italy and Spain, spanning acute and convalescent COVID-19. Sources were T cells, B-cell-depleted T cells, or PBMCs; the material itself was cDNA or gDNA.

Methods used by the authors: For nucleated cells, counts were estimated from reference gene primer amplification. Sequencing was performed with immunoSEQ multiplex PCR; in TCRdb, only in-frame clones are kept and a portion is missing. V and J calls and clone size follow that table, whereas D and trimming were derived from the DNA. The data show some 90,000 clones, with roughly 89% seen just once and about 5% held by the top ten. Sequenced: peripheral blood. This clonotype originated in an elderly woman with active COVID-19.

The CDR3 here is CASSARDEDGYTF. DNA for the CDR3: TGTGCCAGCAGTGCTCGGGATGAGGATGGCTACACCTTC. The chain recombines TRBV2 with TRBJ1-2, with no clear D. The CDR3 consists of 13 residues. The V end was cut by 4 bases, the J end by 6 bases, with 12 bases between. From germline, CDR1 is SNHLY and CDR2 FYNNEI. Full variable domain (remainder filled in from reference TRBV2 and TRBJ1-2): EPEVTQTPSHQVTQMGQEVILRCVPISNHLYFYWYRQILGQKVEFLVSFYNNEISEKSEIFDDQFSVERPDGSNFTLKIRSTKLEDSAMYFCASSARDEDGYTFGSGTRLTVV.